These T cell receptor beta chains were read from a single sample in a study of breast tumors, draining lymph nodes, adjacent tissues. TCRdb fed the multiplex PCR reads into MiXCR, producing one record per CDR3 protein. Found here are around 150,000 distinct CDR3 sequences, 30% to 35% of them singletons; the top ten hold 2% to 2.5%. Sequenced material: axillary lymph node tissue. The receptors originated from a female donor with breast cancer. Some clones in this sample may be carry-over from other donors' samples. CDR3s include the opening cysteine and the closing phenylalanine or tryptophan. D genes are given only for firm matches. Clone size is shown for a subset of rows, as once, few, many or a class of expanded clone.

TRBD2	TRBV7-9	-	TRBJ2-1	CASSFGLAGAYNEQFF	TGTGCCAGCAGCTTCGGACTAGCGGGAGCCTACAATGAGCAGTTCTTC
-	TRBV19	-	TRBJ1-4	CASSRGRFATNEKLFF	TGTGCCAGTAGTCGTGGACGGTTTGCAACTAATGAAAAACTGTTTTTT
-	TRBV7-7	-	TRBJ2-7	CASSIGPAYEQYF	TGTGCTAGCAGCATCGGACCGGCCTACGAGCAGTACTTC
-	TRBV2	many	TRBJ2-7	CASKVSYEQYF	TGTGCCAGCAAAGTCTCCTACGAGCAGTACTTC
-	TRBV30	many	TRBJ1-4	CAWSQTEKLFF	TGTGCCTGGAGTCAGACTGAAAAACTGTTTTTT
TRBD1	TRBV5-1	many	TRBJ1-3	CASSVGQVDSTIYF	TGCGCCAGCAGCGTCGGACAGGTCGATAGCACCATATATTTT
-	TRBV5-8	many	TRBJ1-5	CASSLVVIRQPQHF	TGTGCCAGCAGCTTGGTTGTAATCCGTCAGCCCCAGCATTTT
-	TRBV9	-	TRBJ1-2	CAGSVVGNCGYTF	TGTGCCGGCAGCGTAGTGGGTAACTGTGGCTACACCTTC
-	TRBV2	many	TRBJ1-1	CASSEATRAFF	TGTGCCAGCAGTGAAGCGACACGGGCTTTCTTT
TRBD2	TRBV5-4	-	TRBJ2-1	CASSTTGPAGDEQFF	TGTGCCAGCAGCACGACGGGACCAGCGGGGGACGAGCAGTTCTTC
-	TRBV15	many	TRBJ2-3	CATSRDGRGREDTQYF	TGTGCCACCAGCAGAGATGGGCGGGGGCGTGAAGATACGCAGTATTTT
TRBD2	TRBV5-1	-	TRBJ2-1	CASSRSGTSGGGDEQFF	TGCGCCAGCAGCAGGTCCGGGACTAGCGGGGGGGGCGATGAGCAGTTCTTC
TRBD1	TRBV2	many	TRBJ2-5	CASSGDRGNWETQYF	TGTGCCAGCAGTGGGGACAGGGGGAATTGGGAGACCCAGTACTTC
TRBD1	TRBV9	many	TRBJ1-2	CASSPIQGAPNYGYTF	TGTGCCAGCAGCCCAATACAGGGGGCCCCAAACTATGGCTACACCTTC
-	TRBV28	-	TRBJ1-5	CASSLQYSFLMSQHF	TGTGCCAGCAGTTTGCAGTACAGCTTCCTGATGTCCCAGCATTTT
TRBD1	TRBV20-1	many	TRBJ1-6	CSARETGVGGYSPLHF	TGCAGTGCTAGAGAGACAGGGGTTGGGGGTTACTCACCCCTCCACTTT
-	TRBV2	-	TRBJ1-3	CASRKTTLNYGYTIYF	TGTGCCAGCCGCAAAACGACACTCAACTATGGCTACACCATATATTTT
-	TRBV18	many	TRBJ2-3	CASSTSRSSAGTDTQYF	TGTGCCAGCTCGACGAGTAGGTCTTCAGCGGGCACAGATACGCAGTATTTT
-	TRBV5-4	many	TRBJ2-7	CASSDGNTYEQYF	TGTGCCAGCAGCGACGGGAACACCTACGAGCAGTACTTC
-	TRBV2	-	TRBJ1-5	CASSEGPASNQPQHF	TGTGCCAGCAGTGAGGGACCGGCTAGCAATCAGCCCCAGCATTTT